Listed here are 4 T cell receptor beta chains from one sample, sequenced in a study of CD8 T cells in ankylosing spondylitis. In TCRdb, the 5' RACE reads were re-called with MiXCR into one record per CDR3 protein. Of about 270,000 distinct CDR3 sequences in the sample, more than 25% are singletons; the top ten hold around 4.4%. Sequenced material: blood, either unsorted or a sorted T cell fraction (not recorded which). The receptors originated from a male donor with ankylosing spondylitis or in good health (not recorded which).

This clonotype was seen a handful of times. This chain joins TRBV27 and TRBJ1-2, with 12 positions matching TRBD1. This CDR3 comprises 17 residues. Germline V gene sequence: CDR1 MNHEY, CDR2 SMNVEV (reference sequence). Trimming at V came to 5 bases and at J to 4 bases, leaving 11 bases not matched to a gene. CDR3 coding DNA: TGTGCCAGCAGTCCCGGGACAGGGGGCGTCGCATCCTATGGCTACACCTTC. Translating it yields CASSPGTGGVASYGYTF.

This clonotype turned up a few times. The J gene is TRBJ2-1, the V gene TRBV29-1; no clear D. The CDR3 is 11 residues long. The ends were cut back, 3 bases at V and 8 bases at J, with 8 bases in the middle. Germline-derived CDR1 and CDR2 are SQVTM and ANQGSEA. CDR3 region: CSVDFRDEQFF. The CDR3 DNA sequence: TGCAGCGTTGATTTCCGGGATGAGCAGTTCTTC.

This clonotype occurred many times. This chain links TRBV6-1 with TRBJ2-1; 11 positions agree with TRBD2. CDR3 length: 19 residues. In germline, CDR1 is MNHNS, CDR2 SASEGT. V gave up 4 bases and J gave up 0 bases; unmatched junction bases: 11. The CDR3 is CASSGIGLAGGSSYNEQFF. The DNA of the CDR3 is TGTGCCAGCAGTGGAATAGGACTAGCGGGCGGAAGCTCCTACAATGAGCAGTTCTTC.

This chain connects TRBV12-3 or TRBV12-4 to TRBJ1-2; TRBD1 might be the D (5 bases). Trimming took 5 bases from V and 2 from J, leaving 15 bases between them. The length of the CDR3 is 15 residues. In DNA, the CDR3 is TGTGCCAGCAGTCGTTCCGGGACGGTCAACTATGGCTACACCTTC. It translates to CASSRSGTVNYGYTF.